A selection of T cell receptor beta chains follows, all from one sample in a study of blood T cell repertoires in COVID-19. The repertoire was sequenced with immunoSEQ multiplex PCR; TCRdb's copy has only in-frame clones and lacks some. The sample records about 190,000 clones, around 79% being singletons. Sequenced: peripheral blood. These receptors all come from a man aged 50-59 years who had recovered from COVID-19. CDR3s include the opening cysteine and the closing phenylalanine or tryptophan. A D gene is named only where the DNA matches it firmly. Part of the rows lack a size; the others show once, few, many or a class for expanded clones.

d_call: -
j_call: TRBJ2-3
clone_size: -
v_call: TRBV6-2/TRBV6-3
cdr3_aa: CASSSPEGPDTQYF
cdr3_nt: TGTGCCAGCAGTTCCCCGGAGGGGCCAGATACGCAGTATTTT

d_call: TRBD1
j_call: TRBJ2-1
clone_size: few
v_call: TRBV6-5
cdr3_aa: CASSYKDSQGNEQFF
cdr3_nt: TGTGCCAGCAGTTACAAAGATTCACAGGGGAATGAGCAGTTCTTC

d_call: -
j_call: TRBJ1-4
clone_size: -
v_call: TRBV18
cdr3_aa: CASSPGAGGTNEKLFF
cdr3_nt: TGTGCCAGCTCACCTGGTGCGGGCGGCACTAATGAAAAACTGTTTTTT

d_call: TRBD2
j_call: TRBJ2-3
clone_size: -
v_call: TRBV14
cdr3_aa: CASSPVGGRARDTQYF
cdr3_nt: TGTGCCAGCAGCCCCGTGGGCGGGAGGGCACGAGATACGCAGTATTTT

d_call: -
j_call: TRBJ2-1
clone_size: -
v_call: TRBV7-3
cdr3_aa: CASSSSPLDGGEQFF
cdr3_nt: TGTGCCAGCAGCTCCAGTCCCCTCGACGGCGGTGAGCAGTTCTTC

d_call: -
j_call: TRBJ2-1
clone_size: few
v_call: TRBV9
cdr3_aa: CPTGRQGECYNEQFF
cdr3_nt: TGTCCCACAGGGAGGCAGGGGGAGTGCTACAATGAGCAGTTCTTC

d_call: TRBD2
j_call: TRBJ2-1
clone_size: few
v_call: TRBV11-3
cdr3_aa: CASSRGLGSYNEQFF
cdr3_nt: TGTGCCAGCAGCCGGGGACTAGGCTCCTACAATGAGCAGTTCTTC

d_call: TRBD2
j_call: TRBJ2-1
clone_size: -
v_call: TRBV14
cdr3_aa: CASSRIAGDYNEQFF
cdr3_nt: TGTGCCAGCAGCAGGATAGCGGGAGATTACAATGAGCAGTTCTTC

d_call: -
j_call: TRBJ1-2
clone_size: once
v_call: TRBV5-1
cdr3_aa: CASSLAGNGYTF
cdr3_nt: TGCGCCAGCAGTTTGGCAGGGAATGGCTACACCTTC

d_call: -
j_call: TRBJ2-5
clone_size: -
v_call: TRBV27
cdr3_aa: CASREDSQETQYF
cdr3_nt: TGTGCCAGCAGGGAAGACTCTCAAGAGACCCAGTACTTC

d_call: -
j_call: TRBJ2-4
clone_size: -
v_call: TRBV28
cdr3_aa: CASGGTGLATKNIQYF
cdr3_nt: TGTGCCAGCGGAGGAACAGGGTTAGCAACCAAAAACATTCAGTACTTC

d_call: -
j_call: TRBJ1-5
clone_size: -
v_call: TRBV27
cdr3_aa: CASSASRGLGDQPQHF
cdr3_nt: TGTGCCAGCAGTGCCTCTCGAGGGCTCGGAGATCAGCCCCAGCATTTT

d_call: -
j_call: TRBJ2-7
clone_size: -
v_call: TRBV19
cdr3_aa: CATAQDRSSYEQYF
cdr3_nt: TGTGCCACCGCCCAGGACAGAAGCTCCTACGAGCAGTACTTC

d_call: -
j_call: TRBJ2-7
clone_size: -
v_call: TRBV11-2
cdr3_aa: CASSLAGDSYEQYF
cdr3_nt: TGTGCCAGCAGCTTAGCGGGGGACTCCTACGAGCAGTACTTC

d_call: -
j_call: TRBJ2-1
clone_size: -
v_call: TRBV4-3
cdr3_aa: CASSRGRTDNPSYNEQFF
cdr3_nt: TGCGCCAGCAGCCGAGGTCGGACGGACAACCCCTCCTACAATGAGCAGTTCTTC

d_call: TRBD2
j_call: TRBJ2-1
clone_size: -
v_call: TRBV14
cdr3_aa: CASSALAGGVYEQFF
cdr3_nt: TGTGCCAGCAGCGCACTAGCGGGAGGCGTCTATGAGCAGTTCTTC

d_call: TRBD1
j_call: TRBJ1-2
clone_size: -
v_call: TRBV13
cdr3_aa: CASSSNTRQGVEPNYGYTF
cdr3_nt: TGTGCCAGCAGCTCGAACACTCGACAGGGGGTGGAGCCTAACTATGGCTACACCTTC

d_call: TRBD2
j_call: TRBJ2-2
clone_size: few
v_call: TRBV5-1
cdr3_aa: CASSSTSGRASGELFF
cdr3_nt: TGCGCCAGCAGCTCGACTAGCGGGAGGGCCTCTGGGGAGCTGTTTTTT

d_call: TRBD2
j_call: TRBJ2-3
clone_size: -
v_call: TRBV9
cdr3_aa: CASSVTSGGTDTQYF
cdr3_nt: TGTGCCAGCAGCGTGACTAGCGGGGGCACAGATACGCAGTATTTT

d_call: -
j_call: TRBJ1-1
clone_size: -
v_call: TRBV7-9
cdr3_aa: CASSLISGLGEAFF
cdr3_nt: TGTGCCAGCAGCTTAATCTCTGGGCTCGGTGAAGCTTTCTTT

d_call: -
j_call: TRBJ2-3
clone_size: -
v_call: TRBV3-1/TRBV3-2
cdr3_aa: CASSSNPKNTQYF
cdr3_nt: TGTGCCAGCAGCAGTAACCCTAAGAATACGCAGTATTTT

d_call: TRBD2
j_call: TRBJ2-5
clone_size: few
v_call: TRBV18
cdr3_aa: CASSPPGSGRYF
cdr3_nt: TGTGCCAGCTCACCACCAGGTAGCGGGAGGTACTTC

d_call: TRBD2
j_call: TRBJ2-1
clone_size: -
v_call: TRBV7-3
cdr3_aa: CASSPYGLAGNEQFF
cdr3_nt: TGTGCCAGCAGCCCTTACGGGCTAGCGGGAAATGAGCAGTTCTTC

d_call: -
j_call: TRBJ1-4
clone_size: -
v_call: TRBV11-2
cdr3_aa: CASSLVRAELFF
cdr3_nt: TGTGCCAGCAGCTTAGTCCGAGCGGAACTGTTTTTT

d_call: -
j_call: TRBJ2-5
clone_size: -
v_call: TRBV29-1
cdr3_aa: CSVEEAGQGETQYF
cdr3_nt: TGCAGCGTTGAAGAAGCAGGCCAGGGAGAGACCCAGTACTTC

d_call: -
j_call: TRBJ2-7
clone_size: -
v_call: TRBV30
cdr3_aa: CAWSLGGTYEQYF
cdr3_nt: TGTGCCTGGAGTCTCGGGGGAACCTACGAGCAGTACTTC

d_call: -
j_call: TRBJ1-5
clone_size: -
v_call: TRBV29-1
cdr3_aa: CSVNLSGEPNQPQHF
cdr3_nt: TGCAGCGTGAACCTTTCCGGGGAACCCAATCAGCCCCAGCATTTT

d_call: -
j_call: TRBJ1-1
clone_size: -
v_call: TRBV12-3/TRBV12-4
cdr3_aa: CASSFWLNTEAFF
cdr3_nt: TGTGCCAGCAGTTTTTGGCTGAACACTGAAGCTTTCTTT

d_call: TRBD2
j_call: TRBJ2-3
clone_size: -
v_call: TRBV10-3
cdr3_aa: CAISDAGTRADTQYF
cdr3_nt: TGTGCCATCAGTGACGCCGGGACTAGGGCAGATACGCAGTATTTT

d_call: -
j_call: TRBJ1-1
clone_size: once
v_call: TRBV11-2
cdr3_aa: CASSLNLPGSGTEAFF
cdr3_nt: TGTGCCAGCAGCTTAAATCTGCCGGGATCGGGCACTGAAGCTTTCTTT

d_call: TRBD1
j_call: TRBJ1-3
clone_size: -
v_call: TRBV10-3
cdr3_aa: CAISEDRVDTIYF
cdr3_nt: TGTGCCATCAGTGAGGACAGGGTAGACACCATATATTTT

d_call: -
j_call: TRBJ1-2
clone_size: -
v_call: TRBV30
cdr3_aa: CACAGPSGYTF
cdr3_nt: TGTGCCTGCGCAGGGCCTAGTGGCTACACCTTC

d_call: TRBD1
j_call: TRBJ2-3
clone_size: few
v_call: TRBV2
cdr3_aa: CASSDRGLDTQYF
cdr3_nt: TGTGCCAGCAGTGACAGGGGGCTGGATACGCAGTATTTT

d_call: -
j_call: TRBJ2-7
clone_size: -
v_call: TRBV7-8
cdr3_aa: CASSSIGVGEQYF
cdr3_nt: TGTGCCAGCAGCTCGATAGGGGTTGGTGAGCAGTACTTC

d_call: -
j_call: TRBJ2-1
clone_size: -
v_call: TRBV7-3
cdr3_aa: CASSLNAGNYNEQFF
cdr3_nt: TGTGCCAGCAGCTTAAACGCGGGGAACTACAATGAGCAGTTCTTC

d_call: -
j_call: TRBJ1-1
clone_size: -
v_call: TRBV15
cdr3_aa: CATSREADTNTEAFF
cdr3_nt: TGTGCCACCAGCAGAGAGGCGGATACTAACACTGAAGCTTTCTTT

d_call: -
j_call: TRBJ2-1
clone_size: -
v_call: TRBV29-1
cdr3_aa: CSVEVVSRYNEQFF
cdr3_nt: TGCAGCGTTGAAGTGGTGTCTCGGTACAATGAGCAGTTCTTC

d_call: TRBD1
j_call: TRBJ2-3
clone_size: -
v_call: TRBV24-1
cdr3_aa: CATSASIGQGDTDTQYF
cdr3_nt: TGTGCCACCAGTGCCTCGATCGGGCAGGGGGACACAGATACGCAGTATTTT

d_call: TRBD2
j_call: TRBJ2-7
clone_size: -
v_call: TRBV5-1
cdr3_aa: CASRVEASGFYEQYF
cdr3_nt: TGCGCCAGCAGAGTGGAGGCTAGCGGCTTTTACGAGCAGTACTTC

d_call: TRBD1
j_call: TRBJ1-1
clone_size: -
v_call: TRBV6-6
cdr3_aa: CASGRDRERNTEAFF
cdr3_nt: TGTGCCAGCGGGAGGGACAGGGAGAGGAACACTGAAGCTTTCTTT

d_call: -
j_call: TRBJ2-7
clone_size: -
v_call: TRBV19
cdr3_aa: CASSIYSHSSTGSYEQYF
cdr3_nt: TGTGCCAGTAGTATCTACTCCCATTCTTCGACAGGCTCCTACGAGCAGTACTTC

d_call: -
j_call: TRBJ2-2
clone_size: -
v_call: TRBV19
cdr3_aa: CASSIRLTPVVFSGELFF
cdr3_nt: TGTGCCAGTAGTATCCGTCTCACCCCAGTCGTATTCTCCGGGGAGCTGTTTTTT